The present T cell receptor (beta chain) was sequenced within a study of shared clonotypes between healthy human individuals. On the study more broadly: In total, the donors were a couple of women and a few men aged 18 to 49.

The CDR3 sequence is 14 residues long. V was trimmed by 4 bases and J by 10 bases, leaving 18 bases between them. CDR1 and CDR2 from the germline V gene are LNHDA and SQIVND (reference sequence). Profiling relied on immunoSEQ multiplex PCR, and the TCRdb table lists in-frame clones only, not all of them. The sample carries about 980,000 clones, less than 85% recorded once. The authors divided CD4+ cells into CD45RA+ naive and CD45RA-negative memory subsets. This sequence originates from a man between 18 and 29 years old in good health. What was sequenced was memory CD4+ T cells sorted from blood. The sample's subset: CD45RA-negative fraction. The rearrangement joins TRBV19 to TRBJ2-3, with D perhaps given as TRBD1 or TRBD2 (5 bases each). For the CDR3, the DNA is TGTGCCAGTAGTACCGGGACCCCGGGTGGGGCGCAGTATTTT. It encodes CASSTGTPGGAQYF.